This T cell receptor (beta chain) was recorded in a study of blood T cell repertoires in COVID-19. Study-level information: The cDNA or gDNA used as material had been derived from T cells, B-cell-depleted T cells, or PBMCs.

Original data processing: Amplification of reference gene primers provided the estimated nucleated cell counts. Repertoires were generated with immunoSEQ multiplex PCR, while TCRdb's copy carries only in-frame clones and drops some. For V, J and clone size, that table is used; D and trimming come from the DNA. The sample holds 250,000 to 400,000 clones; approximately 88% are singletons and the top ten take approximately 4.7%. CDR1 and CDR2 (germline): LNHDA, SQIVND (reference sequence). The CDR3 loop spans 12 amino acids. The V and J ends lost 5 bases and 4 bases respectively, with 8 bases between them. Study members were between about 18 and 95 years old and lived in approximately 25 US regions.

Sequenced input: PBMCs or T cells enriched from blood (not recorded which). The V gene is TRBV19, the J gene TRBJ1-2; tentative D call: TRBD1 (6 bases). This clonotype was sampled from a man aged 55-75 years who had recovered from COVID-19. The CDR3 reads CASSARGYGYTF. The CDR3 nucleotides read TGTGCCAGTAGTGCCAGGGGCTATGGCTACACCTTC.